This is a list of T cell receptor beta chains from one sample in a study of shared clonotypes between healthy human individuals. TCRdb's table, derived via immunoSEQ multiplex PCR, lists solely in-frame clones and lacks some. The sample has about 770,000 clones, approximately 77% seen once. Sequenced sample: memory CD4+ T cells sorted from blood. Receptor source: a woman aged 25-40 years in good health. Each CDR3 is given with its conserved first and last residue. The D gene is left open where the match is weak. The size entry is marked missing in some rows and otherwise reads once, few, many or a size class.

clone size,J gene,V gene,D gene,CDR3 DNA,CDR3 protein
-,TRBJ2-7,TRBV29-1,TRBD1,TGCAGCGCCACAGGGGTTAGCGCTTACGAGCAGTACTTC,CSATGVSAYEQYF
-,TRBJ2-7,TRBV5-1,-,TGCGCCAGCAGCTTGGTCGGGGACTCCCCCTACGAGCAGTACTTC,CASSLVGDSPYEQYF
-,TRBJ2-3,TRBV29-1,TRBD2,TGCAGCGTGGCGGGGGTAGGCACAGATACGCAGTATTTT,CSVAGVGTDTQYF
-,TRBJ2-1,TRBV7-2,TRBD2,TGTGCCAGCCTTAGCGGGAGGGGTTATGAGCAGTTCTTC,CASLSGRGYEQFF
-,TRBJ2-3,TRBV6-1,TRBD1,TGTGCCAGCGGCCGGAGGCAGGGGGCCACAGATACGCAGTATTTT,CASGRRQGATDTQYF
few,TRBJ2-7,TRBV2,-,TGTGCCAGCACCCTCAATGACGGGACACCGCCTCACGAGCAGTACTTC,CASTLNDGTPPHEQYF
-,TRBJ2-1,TRBV7-3,-,TGTGCCAGCAGCTCGTCGACTAAGCCTTACAATGAGCAGTTCTTC,CASSSSTKPYNEQFF
once,TRBJ2-3,TRBV5-4,-,TGTGCCAGCAGCACGGACGCAGATACGCAGTATTTT,CASSTDADTQYF
-,TRBJ2-5,TRBV28,TRBD2,TGTGCCAGCAGTTTGACTAGCGGGGGGCAAGAGACTCAGTACTTC,CASSLTSGGQETQYF
-,TRBJ2-3,TRBV20-1,-,TGCAGTCAGGGTCAGGATACGCAGTATTTT,CSQGQDTQYF
-,TRBJ2-7,TRBV11-2,-,TGTGCCAGCAGCTCCGGTAAACTTACCTCCGCCTACGAGCAGTACTTC,CASSSGKLTSAYEQYF
-,TRBJ1-5,TRBV2,TRBD1,TGTGCCAGCAGTGAAGAGGGGCAGGGACAGCAGCCCCAGCATTTT,CASSEEGQGQQPQHF
-,TRBJ2-1,TRBV18,-,TGTGCCAGCTCACCACAGGAGCACAATGAGCAGTTCTTC,CASSPQEHNEQFF
-,TRBJ2-7,TRBV11-3,-,TGTGCCAGCAGCTCCGGGCCCTCTGGGGGAGAGCAGTACTTC,CASSSGPSGGEQYF
few,TRBJ1-2,TRBV29-1,-,TGCAGCGTTTACGTACAGGGAGGTAACGGCTACACCTTC,CSVYVQGGNGYTF
-,TRBJ2-5,TRBV5-1,-,TGCGCCAGCAGCTTGTATGAGCTCAAGACCCAGTACTTC,CASSLYELKTQYF
once,TRBJ2-5,TRBV7-2,-,TGTGCCAGCAGCTTAGCTCTGGGGGCGAAGACCCAGTACTTC,CASSLALGAKTQYF
-,TRBJ2-7,TRBV6-5,TRBD1,TGTGCCAGCAGTGGCTCCTTCACAGGGGTAGGTGAGCAGTACTTC,CASSGSFTGVGEQYF
-,TRBJ1-2,TRBV10-2,-,TGCGCCAGCTGGGGGGGGCGCCGGGCCTATGGCTACACCTTC,CASWGGRRAYGYTF
once,TRBJ2-7,TRBV28,TRBD1,TGTGCCAGCAGTCTGGGGACAGGAAGAACCTACGAGCAGTACTTC,CASSLGTGRTYEQYF
-,TRBJ1-3,TRBV19,-,TGTGCCAGTAGGAACGACGGATTCTCTGGAAACACCATATATTTT,CASRNDGFSGNTIYF
-,TRBJ2-1,TRBV5-6,-,TGTGCCAGCAGCTCCGTACACAATGAGCAGTTCTTC,CASSSVHNEQFF
few,TRBJ1-2,TRBV11-2,-,TGTGCCAGCAGCCCCCAATTGGCAGGGACTTATAACTATGGCTACACCTTC,CASSPQLAGTYNYGYTF
-,TRBJ2-7,TRBV2,TRBD2,TGTGCCAGCAGATCGAGTAGCGGGACCACCTCCTACGAGCAGTACTTC,CASRSSSGTTSYEQYF
-,TRBJ2-1,TRBV5-1,TRBD2,TGCGCCAGGCCGGGACTAGCGGGAGGGGGCGGCAAAAATGAGCAGTTCTTC,CARPGLAGGGGKNEQFF
-,TRBJ1-2,TRBV19,-,TGTGCCAGTAGTCAGGAGGGAGCCTCTGGCTACACCTTC,CASSQEGASGYTF
few,TRBJ2-1,TRBV5-1,-,TGCGCCAGCAGCTTGGACCTGAGCTCCTACAATGAGCAGTTCTTC,CASSLDLSSYNEQFF
-,TRBJ1-4,TRBV6-1,-,TGTGCCAGCACCCCCGGGTTTTCTTCTATAGAAAAACTGTTTTTT,CASTPGFSSIEKLFF
few,TRBJ2-4,TRBV6-7,-,TGTGCCAGCATCGGAACCATTCAGTACTTC,CASIGTIQYF
few,TRBJ2-5,TRBV11-2,TRBD2,TGTGCCAGCAGCCAAGCCCACAGGACGGGAGGGGAGACCCAGTACTTC,CASSQAHRTGGETQYF
few,TRBJ1-3,TRBV10-2,-,TGCGCCACCGGGACACACAGTCTCCTAAGCTCTGGAAACACCATATATTTT,CATGTHSLLSSGNTIYF
-,TRBJ2-1,TRBV27,-,TGTGCCAGCAGCCTCCCCCCGGGGGTAGCGGTATACAATGAGCAGTTCTTC,CASSLPPGVAVYNEQFF
few,TRBJ2-7,TRBV6-6,TRBD2,TGTGCCAGCAGTTACGGTGCTAGCGGGACGAACGAGCAGTACTTC,CASSYGASGTNEQYF
once,TRBJ2-2,TRBV7-2,-,TGTGCCAGCAGACAAACTAGGGACACCGGGGAGCTGTTTTTT,CASRQTRDTGELFF
once,TRBJ1-5,TRBV11-2,-,TGTGCCAGCAGCCAAGGCGGGGGTCAGCCCCAGCATTTT,CASSQGGGQPQHF
few,TRBJ2-7,TRBV4-3,TRBD2,TGCGCCAGCAGCCAAGGACTAGCGGGAGTTGGCAAGCAGTACTTC,CASSQGLAGVGKQYF
-,TRBJ2-3,TRBV11-3,TRBD1,TGTGCCAGCAGCCCCGGGACAGGGAGCACAGATACGCAGTATTTT,CASSPGTGSTDTQYF
-,TRBJ2-1,TRBV7-7,-,TGTGCCAGCAGCGACGGGCGGGGTTTGGGCGAGCAGTTCTTC,CASSDGRGLGEQFF
-,TRBJ2-1,TRBV7-6,-,TGTGCCAGCAGCTTAGCGACGGGAGCTTACAATGAGCAGTTCTTC,CASSLATGAYNEQFF
-,TRBJ2-3,TRBV5-4,-,TGTGCCAGCAGCTCGGCGGGACTCTTTACAGATACGCAGTATTTT,CASSSAGLFTDTQYF